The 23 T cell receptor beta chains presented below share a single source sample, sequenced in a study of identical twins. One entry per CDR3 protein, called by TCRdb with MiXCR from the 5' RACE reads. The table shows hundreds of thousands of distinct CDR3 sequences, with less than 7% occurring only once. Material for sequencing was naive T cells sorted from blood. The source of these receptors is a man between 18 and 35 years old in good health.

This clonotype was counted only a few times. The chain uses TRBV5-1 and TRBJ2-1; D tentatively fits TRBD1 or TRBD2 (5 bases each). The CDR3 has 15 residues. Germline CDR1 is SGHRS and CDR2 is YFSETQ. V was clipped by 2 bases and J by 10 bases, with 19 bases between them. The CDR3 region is CASSLVAGTPGEQFF. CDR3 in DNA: TGCGCCAGCAGCTTAGTTGCCGGGACCCCCGGGGAGCAGTTCTTC. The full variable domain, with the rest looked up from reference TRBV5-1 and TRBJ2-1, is KAGVTQTPRYLIKTRGQQVTLSCSPISGHRSVSWYQQTPGQGLQFLFEYFSETQRNKGNFPGRFSGRQFSNSRSEMNVSTLELGDSALYLCASSLVAGTPGEQFFGPGTRLTVL.

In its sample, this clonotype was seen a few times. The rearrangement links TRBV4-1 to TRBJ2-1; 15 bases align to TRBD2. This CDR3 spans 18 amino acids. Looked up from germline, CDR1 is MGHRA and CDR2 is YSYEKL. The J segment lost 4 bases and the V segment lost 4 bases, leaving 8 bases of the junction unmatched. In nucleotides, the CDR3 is TGCGCCAGCAGCCTACTCCCGGGACTAGCGGGAGGTTACAATGAGCAGTTCTTC. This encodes CASSLLPGLAGGYNEQFF.

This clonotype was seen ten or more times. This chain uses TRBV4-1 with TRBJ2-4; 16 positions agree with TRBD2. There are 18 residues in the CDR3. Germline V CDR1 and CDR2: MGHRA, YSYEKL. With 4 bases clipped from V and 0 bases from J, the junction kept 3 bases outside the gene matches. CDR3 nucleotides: TGCGCCAGCAGCCCGGGACTAGCGGGAGGGCTAGCCAAAAACATTCAGTACTTC. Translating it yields CASSPGLAGGLAKNIQYF.

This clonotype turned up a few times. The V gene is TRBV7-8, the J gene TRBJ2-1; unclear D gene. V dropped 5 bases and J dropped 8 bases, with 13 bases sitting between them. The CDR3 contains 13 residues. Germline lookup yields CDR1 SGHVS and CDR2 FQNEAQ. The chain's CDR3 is CASSPRYKDEQFF. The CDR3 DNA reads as TGTGCCAGCAGCCCCCGTTACAAGGATGAGCAGTTCTTC.

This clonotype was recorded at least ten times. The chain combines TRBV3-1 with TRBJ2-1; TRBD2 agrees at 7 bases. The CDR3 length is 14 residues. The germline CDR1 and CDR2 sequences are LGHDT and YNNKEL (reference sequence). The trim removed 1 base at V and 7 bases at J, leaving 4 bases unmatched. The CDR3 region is CASSQGVAGNEQFF. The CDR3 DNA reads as TGTGCCAGCAGCCAAGGGGTAGCGGGTAATGAGCAGTTCTTC.

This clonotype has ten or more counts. The CDR3 loop is CASSTRTGGTGELFF. CDR3 nucleotides: TGTGCCAGCAGTACAAGGACAGGGGGGACCGGGGAGCTGTTTTTT. V is TRBV28 and J is TRBJ2-2, with TRBD1 identical over 10 bases. V shed 5 bases, J shed 5 bases, and the junction held 5 bases outside the gene matches. CDR1 is MDHEN, CDR2 SYDVKM, per germline. The CDR3 extends over 15 amino acids.

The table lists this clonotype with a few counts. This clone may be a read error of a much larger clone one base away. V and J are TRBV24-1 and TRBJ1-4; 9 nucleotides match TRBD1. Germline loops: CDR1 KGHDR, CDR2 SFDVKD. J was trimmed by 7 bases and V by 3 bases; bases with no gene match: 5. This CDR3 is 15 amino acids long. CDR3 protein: CATSDPRQGVEKLFF. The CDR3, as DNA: TGTGCCACCAGTGATCCGAGACAGGGGGTTGAAAAACTGTTTTTT.

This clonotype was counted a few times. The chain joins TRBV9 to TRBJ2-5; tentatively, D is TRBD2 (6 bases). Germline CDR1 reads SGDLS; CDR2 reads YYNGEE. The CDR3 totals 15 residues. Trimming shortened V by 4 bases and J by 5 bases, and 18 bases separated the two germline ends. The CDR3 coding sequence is TGTGCCAGCAGCAGCGAGAGGCCGGCGGGGGAGACCCAGTACTTC. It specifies CASSSERPAGETQYF.

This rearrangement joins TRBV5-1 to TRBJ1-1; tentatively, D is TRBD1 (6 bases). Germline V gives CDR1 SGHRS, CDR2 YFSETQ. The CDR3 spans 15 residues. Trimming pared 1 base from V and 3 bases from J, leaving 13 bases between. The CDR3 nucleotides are TGCGCCAGCAGCTTGCAGGGGAGCCAGGACACTGAAGCTTTCTTT. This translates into CASSLQGSQDTEAFF.

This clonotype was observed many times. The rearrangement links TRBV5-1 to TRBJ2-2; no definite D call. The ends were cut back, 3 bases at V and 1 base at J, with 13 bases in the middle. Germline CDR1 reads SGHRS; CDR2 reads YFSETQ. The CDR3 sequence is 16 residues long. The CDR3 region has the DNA TGCGCCAGCAGCTCGGTAACCACGGTGAACACCGGGGAGCTGTTTTTT. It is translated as CASSSVTTVNTGELFF.

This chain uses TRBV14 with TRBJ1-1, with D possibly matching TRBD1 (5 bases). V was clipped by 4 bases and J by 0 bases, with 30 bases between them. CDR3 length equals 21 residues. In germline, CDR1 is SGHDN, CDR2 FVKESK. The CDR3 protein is CASSRKWGVDAGPYMNTEAFF. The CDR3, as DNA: TGTGCCAGCAGCCGCAAGTGGGGCGTGGACGCGGGGCCATACATGAACACTGAAGCTTTCTTT. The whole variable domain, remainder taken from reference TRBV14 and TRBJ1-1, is EAGVTQFPSHSVIEKGQTVTLRCDPISGHDNLYWYRRVMGKEIKFLLHFVKESKQDESGMPNNRFLAERTGGTYSTLKVQPAELEDSGVYFCASSRKWGVDAGPYMNTEAFFGQGTRLTVV.

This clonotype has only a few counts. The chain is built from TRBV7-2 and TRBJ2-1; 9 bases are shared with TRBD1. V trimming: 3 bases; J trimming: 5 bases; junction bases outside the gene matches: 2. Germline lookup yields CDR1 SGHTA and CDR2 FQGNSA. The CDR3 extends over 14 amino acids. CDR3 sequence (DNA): TGTGCCAGCAGCTTTTGGACAGGGGACAATGAGCAGTTCTTC. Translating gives CASSFWTGDNEQFF. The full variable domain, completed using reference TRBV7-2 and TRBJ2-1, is GAGVSQSPSNKVTEKGKDVELRCDPISGHTALYWYRQSLGQGLEFLIYFQGNSAPDKSGLPSDRFSAERTGGSVSTLTIQRTQQEDSAVYLCASSFWTGDNEQFFGPGTRLTVL.

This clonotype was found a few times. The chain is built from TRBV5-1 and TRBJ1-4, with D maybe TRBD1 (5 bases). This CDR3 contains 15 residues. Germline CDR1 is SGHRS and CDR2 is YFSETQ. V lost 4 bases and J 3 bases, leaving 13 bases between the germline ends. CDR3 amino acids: CASSSRGGPNEKLFF. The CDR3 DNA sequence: TGCGCCAGCAGCAGTAGGGGAGGCCCTAATGAAAAACTGTTTTTT.

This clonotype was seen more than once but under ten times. CDR3 nucleotides: TGTGCCAGCAGCCTAAAAACGGGGAACACCGGGGAGCTGTTTTTT. This translates into CASSLKTGNTGELFF. The chain combines TRBV6-1 with TRBJ2-2; D is uncertain. Trimming removed 6 bases from V and 1 base from J, with 12 bases in between. Looked up from germline, CDR1 is MNHNS and CDR2 is SASEGT. The CDR3 is 15 amino acids.

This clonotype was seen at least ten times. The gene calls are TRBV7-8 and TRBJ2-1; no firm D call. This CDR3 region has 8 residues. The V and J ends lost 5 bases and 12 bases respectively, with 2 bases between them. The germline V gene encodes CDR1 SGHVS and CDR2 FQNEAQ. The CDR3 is CASSPQFF. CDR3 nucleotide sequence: TGTGCCAGCAGCCCGCAGTTCTTC.

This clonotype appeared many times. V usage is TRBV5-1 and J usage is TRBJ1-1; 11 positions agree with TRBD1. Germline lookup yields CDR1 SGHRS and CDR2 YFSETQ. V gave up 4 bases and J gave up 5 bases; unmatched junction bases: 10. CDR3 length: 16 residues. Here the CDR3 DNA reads TGCGCCAGCAGCCCCTTCGGACAGGGGGCAAGGACTGAAGCTTTCTTT. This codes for CASSPFGQGARTEAFF. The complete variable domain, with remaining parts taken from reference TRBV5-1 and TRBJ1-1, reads KAGVTQTPRYLIKTRGQQVTLSCSPISGHRSVSWYQQTPGQGLQFLFEYFSETQRNKGNFPGRFSGRQFSNSRSEMNVSTLELGDSALYLCASSPFGQGARTEAFFGQGTRLTVV.

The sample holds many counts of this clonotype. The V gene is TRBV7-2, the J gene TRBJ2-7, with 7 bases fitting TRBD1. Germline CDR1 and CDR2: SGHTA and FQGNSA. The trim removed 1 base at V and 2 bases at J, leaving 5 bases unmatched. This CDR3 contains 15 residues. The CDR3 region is CASSLGPGQTYEQYF. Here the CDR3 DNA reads TGTGCCAGCAGCTTAGGCCCGGGACAGACCTACGAGCAGTACTTC.

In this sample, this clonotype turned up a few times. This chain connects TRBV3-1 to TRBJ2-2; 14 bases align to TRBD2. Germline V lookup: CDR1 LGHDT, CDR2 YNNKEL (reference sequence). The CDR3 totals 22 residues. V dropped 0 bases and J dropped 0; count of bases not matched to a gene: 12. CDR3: CASSQDVPGLAGDYTNTGELFF. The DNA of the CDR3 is TGTGCCAGCAGCCAAGATGTACCGGGACTAGCGGGAGACTATACGAACACCGGGGAGCTGTTTTTT.

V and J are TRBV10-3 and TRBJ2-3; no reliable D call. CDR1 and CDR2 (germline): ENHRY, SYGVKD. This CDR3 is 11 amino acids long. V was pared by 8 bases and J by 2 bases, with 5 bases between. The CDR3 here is CAIWITDTQYF. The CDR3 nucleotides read TGTGCCATCTGGATCACAGATACGCAGTATTTT.

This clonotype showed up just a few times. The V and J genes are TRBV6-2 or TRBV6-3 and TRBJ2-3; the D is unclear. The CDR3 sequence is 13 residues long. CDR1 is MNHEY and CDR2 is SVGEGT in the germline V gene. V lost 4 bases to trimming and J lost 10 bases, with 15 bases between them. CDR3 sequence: CASSLGIPEAQYF. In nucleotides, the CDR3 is TGTGCCAGCAGTTTAGGTATCCCAGAGGCGCAGTATTTT.

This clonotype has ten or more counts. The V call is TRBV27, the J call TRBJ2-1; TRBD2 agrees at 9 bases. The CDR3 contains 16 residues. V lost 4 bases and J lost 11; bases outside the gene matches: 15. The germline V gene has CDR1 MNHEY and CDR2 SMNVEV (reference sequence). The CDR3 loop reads CASSSPSGRLSLKQFF. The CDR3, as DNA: TGTGCCAGCAGTTCACCCAGCGGGAGGTTGAGTCTGAAGCAGTTCTTC.

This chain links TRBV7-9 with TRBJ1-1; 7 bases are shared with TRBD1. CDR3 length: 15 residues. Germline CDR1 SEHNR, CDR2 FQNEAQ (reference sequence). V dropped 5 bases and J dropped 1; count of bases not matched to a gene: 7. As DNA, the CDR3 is TGTGCCAGCAGCGAAAACAGGGGTTGGAACACTGAAGCTTTCTTT. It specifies CASSENRGWNTEAFF.

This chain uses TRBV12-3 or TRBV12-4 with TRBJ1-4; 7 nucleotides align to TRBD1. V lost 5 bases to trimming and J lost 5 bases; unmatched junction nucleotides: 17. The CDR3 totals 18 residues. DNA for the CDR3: TGTGCCAGCAGTCCCGAGACGTTCAGGGACAGTAGGAATGAAAAACTGTTTTTT. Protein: CASSPETFRDSRNEKLFF.